What follows are 11 T cell receptor beta chains derived from one specimen sequenced in a study of blood T cells in healthy people across ages. The second PCR ran about 6 to 11 cycles with a sample-barcoded 5' primer and J-beta primers. TCRdb reprocessed the 5' RACE reads via MiXCR and lists one record per CDR3 protein. The sample has more than 700,000 distinct CDR3 sequences; 50% to 65% are singletons. The source material was blood. These receptors were taken from a man older than 75 in good health.

V gene TRBV28 combines with J gene TRBJ2-3; no clear D. V was clipped by 4 bases and J by 1 base, with 9 bases between them. The germline V gene encodes CDR1 MDHEN and CDR2 SYDVKM. The CDR3 spans 14 residues. Here the CDR3 reads CASSSGAGTDTQYF. In DNA form, the CDR3 reads TGTGCCAGCAGTTCAGGAGCTGGCACAGATACGCAGTATTTT.

The chain uses TRBV12-3 or TRBV12-4 and TRBJ2-3, with TRBD2 identical over 9 bases. V lost 6 bases, J lost 2 bases, and 9 bases stayed unmatched. This CDR3 spans 16 amino acids. The CDR3 protein is CASSPRLADYTDTQYF. The CDR3 DNA reads as TGTGCCAGCAGCCCCCGACTAGCGGATTACACAGATACGCAGTATTTT.

The J gene is TRBJ2-1, the V gene TRBV10-3; 11 bases match TRBD2. The ends lost 10 bases at V and 7 bases at J; junction bases unmatched: 6. Germline CDR1 ENHRY, CDR2 SYGVKD. The CDR3 totals 13 residues. In nucleotides, the CDR3 is TGTGCCACCGTGCCTAGCGGGGGGAATGAGCAGTTCTTC. Translated, it gives CATVPSGGNEQFF.

V is TRBV11-2 and J is TRBJ2-7; TRBD2 is a possible D gene (7 bases). The end of the DNA aligns better with TRBJ2-5, so the J call may be wrong. CDR3 length: 16 amino acids. Germline CDR1 reads SGHAT; CDR2 reads FQNNGV. CDR3 DNA sequence: TGTGCCAGCAGCGATCGGCTGGGAGGGGGTCAAGAGACCCAGTACTTC. It yields the protein CASSDRLGGGQETQYF.

This clonotype was detected a few times. The chain is built from TRBV5-1 and TRBJ1-4; 9 bases match TRBD1. This CDR3 region has 15 residues. V gave up 4 bases and J gave up 7 bases; unmatched junction bases: 8. CDR1 SGHRS and CDR2 YFSETQ come from the germline V gene. The CDR3 sequence: CASSIAGTGPEKLFF. For the CDR3, the DNA is TGCGCCAGCAGCATCGCCGGGACAGGGCCTGAAAAACTGTTTTTT.

The CDR3 reads CASSLGPGGEEKLFF. In nucleotides, the CDR3 is TGCGCCAGCAGCTTGGGCCCAGGGGGTGAGGAAAAACTGTTTTTT. The gene calls are TRBV5-1 and TRBJ1-4; 7 positions match TRBD1. CDR3 length: 15 amino acids. Per germline, CDR1 SGHRS and CDR2 YFSETQ. V lost 0 bases, J lost 8 bases, and 7 bases stayed unmatched.

This clonotype has ten or more counts. The V and J genes are TRBV18 and TRBJ2-1; 10 bases map to TRBD2. V trimming: 8 bases; J trimming: 5 bases; junction bases outside the gene matches: 6. The CDR3 length is 14 residues. The V gene's germline CDR1 is KGHSH and CDR2 LQKENI. CDR3 sequence reads: CASSLGLADNEQFF. Written as DNA, the CDR3 is TGTGCCAGCAGCTTAGGACTAGCGGACAATGAGCAGTTCTTC.

The V call is TRBV5-6, the J call TRBJ2-7; D remains ambiguous. The CDR3 is 14 amino acids. Per germline, CDR1 SGHDT and CDR2 YYEEEE. V was pared by 4 bases and J by 2 bases, with 13 bases between. The CDR3 here is CASSPDVRPYEQYF. CDR3 nucleotides: TGTGCCAGCAGCCCCGACGTTCGGCCCTACGAGCAGTACTTC.

This clonotype was picked up many times. The genes are TRBV6-5 and TRBJ2-1; the D is unclear. This CDR3 spans 12 amino acids. In germline, CDR1 is MNHEY, CDR2 SVGAGI. V was trimmed by 4 bases and J by 5 bases, leaving 6 bases between them. The CDR3 nucleotides are TGTGCCAGCAGTTCAACCCACAATGAGCAGTTCTTC. It codes for CASSSTHNEQFF.

The gene calls are TRBV5-1 and TRBJ2-7; 9 bases map to TRBD1. V shed 0 bases and J 4 bases; nucleotides not matched to a gene: 5. This CDR3 is 15 amino acids long. Germline CDR1 is SGHRS and CDR2 is YFSETQ. As DNA, the CDR3 is TGCGCCAGCAGCTTGGAGGGACAGGGATTGTACGAGCAGTACTTC. Its translation is CASSLEGQGLYEQYF.

The chain employs TRBV3-1 and TRBJ2-1, with D maybe TRBD2 (6 bases). CDR3 length equals 15 residues. Germline values: CDR1 LGHDT, CDR2 YNNKEL (reference sequence). Trimming cost V 6 bases and J 4 bases, with 16 bases left between them. The CDR3: CASSYRRAGYNEQFF. The CDR3 DNA sequence: TGTGCCAGCAGTTACAGGCGGGCGGGGTACAATGAGCAGTTCTTC.